The 32 T cell receptor beta chains below were found in one sample sequenced in a study of shared T cell receptors in the human thymus. Libraries were prepared by immunoSEQ multiplex PCR; TCRdb keeps only in-frame clonotypes and omits some of them. The data show tens of thousands of clones, 90% to 95% seen once. Sequencing was performed on thymocytes. The receptors were sampled from a human donor.

The chain joins TRBV4-1 to TRBJ1-5; 9 bases align to TRBD1. Germline CDR1 MGHRA, CDR2 YSYEKL. V lost 3 bases to trimming and J lost 5 bases; unmatched junction nucleotides: 11. CDR3 length equals 17 residues. The CDR3 nucleotides are TGCGCCAGCAGCCAGCTAAGCCCTCGACAGGGGGATCAGCCCCAGCATTTT. Its translation: CASSQLSPRQGDQPQHF.

This CDR3 is CASSVGVGPNYGYTF. DNA of the CDR3: TGTGCCAGCAGCGTAGGAGTGGGTCCTAACTATGGCTACACCTTC. The rearrangement uses TRBV9 and TRBJ1-2; D gene ambiguous. The germline V and J ends were trimmed by 0 bases and 0 bases, with 9 bases remaining between them. From germline, CDR1 is SGDLS and CDR2 YYNGEE. The CDR3 is 15 amino acids. Full variable domain (outside the CDR3, taken from reference TRBV9 and TRBJ1-2): DSGVTQTPKHLITATGQRVTLRCSPRSGDLSVYWYQQSLDQGLQFLIQYYNGEERAKGNILERFSAQQFPDLHSELNLSSLELGDSALYFCASSVGVGPNYGYTFGSGTRLTVV.

The CDR3 protein is CASNRRDTSNEKLFF. The CDR3 region has the DNA TGTGCCAGCAACCGCCGGGACACATCTAATGAAAAACTGTTTTTT. The chain recombines TRBV6-1 with TRBJ1-4, with D perhaps TRBD1 (6 bases). The CDR3 runs to 15 residues. Per the germline V gene, CDR1 is MNHNS and CDR2 is SASEGT. The ends were cut back, 7 bases at V and 3 bases at J, with 15 bases in the middle.

The V gene is TRBV7-4, the J gene TRBJ1-1; the D is unclear. Trimming pared 1 base from V and 0 bases from J, leaving 9 bases between. Germline loops: CDR1 SGHVT, CDR2 SQSDAQ. CDR3 length equals 15 residues. The CDR3 sequence: CASSLGGNLNTEAFF. The CDR3 DNA reads TGTGCCAGCAGCTTAGGTGGCAACTTGAACACTGAAGCTTTCTTT.

The V gene is TRBV5-4, the J gene TRBJ1-2; 7 bases match TRBD1. With V trimmed by 1 base and J by 8 bases, 14 bases remained unmatched. Germline V gene data show CDR1 as SGHNT and CDR2 as YYREEE (reference sequence). The CDR3 is 16 residues long. The CDR3 here is CASSLSVEGARKGYTF. CDR3 nucleotides: TGTGCCAGCAGCTTGTCCGTCGAGGGGGCTCGTAAAGGCTACACCTTC.

In the case of this clone: At the DNA level, this CDR3 is encoded by other sequences in the same sample as well. The genes are TRBV19 and TRBJ2-1, with 7 bases that match TRBD1. Per the germline V gene, CDR1 is LNHDA and CDR2 is SQIVND (reference sequence). V lost 5 bases, J lost 3 bases, and 7 bases stayed unmatched. The CDR3 is 15 amino acids. The CDR3 nucleotides are TGTGCCAGTAGTCCCCGACAGGGTAACTACAATGAGCAGTTCTTC. This codes for CASSPRQGNYNEQFF.

The J gene is TRBJ2-3, the V gene TRBV5-1; D is tentatively TRBD1 or TRBD2 (5 bases each). Germline values: CDR1 SGHRS, CDR2 YFSETQ. V lost 3 bases to trimming and J lost 2 bases, with 16 bases between them. The CDR3 contains 16 residues. The CDR3 DNA reads as TGCGCCAGCAGCTGGGACGGACCAGCAAACACAGATACGCAGTATTTT. Encoded protein: CASSWDGPANTDTQYF.

V usage is TRBV7-6 and J usage is TRBJ2-7; TRBD1 agrees at 8 bases. The CDR3 runs 13 residues. Germline CDR1 SGHVS, CDR2 FNYEAQ. The V and J ends lost 3 bases and 4 bases, in that order; junction bases with no gene match: 2. The CDR3 sequence: CASSLQGAYEQYF. DNA of the CDR3: TGTGCCAGCAGCTTGCAGGGGGCTTACGAGCAGTACTTC. The full variable domain, its missing parts supplied by reference TRBV7-6 and TRBJ2-7, is GAGVSQSPRYKVTKRGQDVALRCDPISGHVSLYWYRQALGQGPEFLTYFNYEAQQDKSGLPNDRFSAERPEGSISTLTIQRTEQRDSAMYRCASSLQGAYEQYFGPGTRLTVT.

The chain carries TRBV19 and TRBJ1-1, with D perhaps matching TRBD1 (5 bases). V was cut by 5 bases and J by 1 base, with 14 bases left in between. The CDR3 runs to 15 residues. Per germline, CDR1 LNHDA and CDR2 SQIVND (reference sequence). In nucleotides, the CDR3 is TGTGCCAGTAGTTTGAGCGGGACTCAGAACACTGAAGCTTTCTTT. Protein product: CASSLSGTQNTEAFF. The full variable domain, in which reference TRBV19 and TRBJ1-1 provide the parts outside the CDR3, is DGGITQSPKYLFRKEGQNVTLSCEQNLNHDAMYWYRQDPGQGLRLIYYSQIVNDFQKGDIAEGYSVSREKKESFPLTVTSAQKNPTAFYLCASSLSGTQNTEAFFGQGTRLTVV.

This chain uses TRBV4-3 with TRBJ1-6; D may be TRBD1 (5 bases). The CDR3 extends over 16 amino acids. The V gene lost 8 bases and the J gene lost 0 bases, with 14 bases spanning the gap. The germline CDR1 and CDR2 sequences are LGHNA and YSLEER. The CDR3 bases are TGCGCCAGCCGAACGGGGGGGAGCTCCTATAATTCACCCCTCCACTTT. Translating gives CASRTGGSSYNSPLHF.

J is TRBJ2-4 and V is TRBV19; D may be TRBD2 (6 bases). The germline V and J ends were trimmed by 6 bases and 0 bases, with 9 bases remaining between them. This CDR3 has 14 amino acids. Looked up from germline, CDR1 is LNHDA and CDR2 is SQIVND (reference sequence). The CDR3 nucleotides are TGTGCCAGTAGGGAGGGACTAGCCAAAAACATTCAGTACTTC. Protein sequence: CASREGLAKNIQYF. Variable domain in full (rest from reference TRBV19 and TRBJ2-4): DGGITQSPKYLFRKEGQNVTLSCEQNLNHDAMYWYRQDPGQGLRLIYYSQIVNDFQKGDIAEGYSVSREKKESFPLTVTSAQKNPTAFYLCASREGLAKNIQYFGAGTRLSVL.

This chain uses TRBV19 with TRBJ1-1; a weak D match, TRBD1 (5 bases). V gave up 1 base and J gave up 3 bases, with 15 bases separating them. This CDR3 contains 16 residues. Germline V gene lookup returns CDR1 LNHDA and CDR2 SQIVND (reference sequence). The DNA for the CDR3 is TGTGCCAGTAGTATAGTTTCCCGGAAAGGGGACACTGAAGCTTTCTTT. Its protein is CASSIVSRKGDTEAFF.

The V and J genes are TRBV27 and TRBJ2-1; D call uncertain. V lost 3 bases and J 6 bases, leaving 9 bases between the germline ends. From germline, CDR1 is MNHEY and CDR2 SMNVEV (reference sequence). The CDR3 is 13 residues long. CDR3 in amino acids: CASSFSIFNEQFF. The CDR3 nucleotides read TGTGCCAGCAGTTTTAGTATATTCAATGAGCAGTTCTTC.

V gene TRBV18 combines with J gene TRBJ2-5, with a tentative D call TRBD1 (5 bases). Germline CDR1 KGHSH, CDR2 LQKENI. Trimming took off 3 bases at V and 5 bases at J, with 16 bases between the two ends. The length of the CDR3 is 15 residues. As DNA, the CDR3 is TGTGCCAGCTCACCGGCAGGGTTTCCTGGGGAGACCCAGTACTTC. It is translated as CASSPAGFPGETQYF. The full variable domain, with the rest looked up from reference TRBV18 and TRBJ2-5, is NAGVMQNPRHLVRRRGQEARLRCSPMKGHSHVYWYRQLPEEGLKFMVYLQKENIIDESGMPKERFSAEFPKEGPSILRIQQVVRGDSAAYFCASSPAGFPGETQYFGPGTRLLVL.

In this sample, this clone turned up once. CDR3 sequence: CASSQEVRGRIEQYF. CDR3 nucleotide sequence: TGCGCCAGCAGCCAAGAGGTCAGGGGGCGAATCGAGCAGTACTTC. The chain carries TRBV4-1 and TRBJ2-7; TRBD1 matches at 8 bases. Trimming at V came to 0 bases and at J to 6 bases, leaving 7 bases not matched to a gene. Germline V CDR1 and CDR2: MGHRA, YSYEKL. The CDR3 totals 15 residues.

V gene TRBV2 combines with J gene TRBJ1-5; D gene unclear. With 6 bases removed from V and 0 bases from J, the gap between germline ends came to 12 bases. CDR1 is SNHLY, CDR2 FYNNEI, per germline. The CDR3 spans 15 residues. The CDR3 sequence is CASRPTRNSNQPQHF. The CDR3 nucleotides read TGTGCCAGCAGGCCAACCAGAAATAGCAATCAGCCCCAGCATTTT. Using reference TRBV2 and TRBJ1-5 for the parts outside the CDR3, the full variable domain is EPEVTQTPSHQVTQMGQEVILRCVPISNHLYFYWYRQILGQKVEFLVSFYNNEISEKSEIFDDQFSVERPDGSNFTLKIRSTKLEDSAMYFCASRPTRNSNQPQHFGDGTRLSIL.

This clone is a singleton in its sample. V and J are TRBV10-3 and TRBJ1-5, with TRBD1 identical over 12 bases. V dropped 0 bases and J dropped 1; count of bases not matched to a gene: 10. Germline V gives CDR1 ENHRY, CDR2 SYGVKD. The length of the CDR3 is 20 residues. CDR3 DNA sequence: TGTGCCATCAGTGAGTCAAATCGGCCGGGACAGGGGGCCAGCAATCAGCCCCAGCATTTT. It yields the protein CAISESNRPGQGASNQPQHF.

J is TRBJ2-3 and V is TRBV19; 14 bases are shared with TRBD2. The CDR3 covers 23 residues. The ends lost 3 bases at V and 2 bases at J; junction bases unmatched: 22. CDR1 is LNHDA, CDR2 SQIVND, per germline (reference sequence). The CDR3 nucleotides read TGTGCCAGTAGTATTGTGACTAGCGGGGGGGCGCCTGATTCTAGGGTCATCACAGATACGCAGTATTTT. Translation: CASSIVTSGGAPDSRVITDTQYF.

This clone was found once. In nucleotides, the CDR3 is TGTGCCAGCAGCTCTCTAGCGGGGAGGAATGAGCAGTTCTTC. Translated, it gives CASSSLAGRNEQFF. This rearrangement joins TRBV7-3 to TRBJ2-1, with TRBD2 matching over 9 bases. CDR3 length: 14 amino acids. The germline V gene encodes CDR1 SGHTA and CDR2 FQGTGA. Unmatched junction bases numbered 5, after V lost 4 bases and J lost 7 bases.

This clone was found once. The chain combines TRBV5-6 with TRBJ2-3; tentatively, D is TRBD1 (6 bases). CDR3 size: 14 residues. V was pared by 1 base and J by 1 base, with 7 bases between. The germline V gene encodes CDR1 SGHDT and CDR2 YYEEEE. The DNA of the CDR3 is TGTGCCAGCAGCTTGTACAGGGGCACAGATACGCAGTATTTT. It translates to CASSLYRGTDTQYF.

The chain is built from TRBV1 and TRBJ1-2; the table's D call, TRBD1, has no DNA check behind it. TRBV1 is described as a pseudogene. The CDR3 runs 16 residues. Written as DNA, the CDR3 is TGCACCAGCAGCCATGGATGGGACAGGATCATCTATGGCTACACCTTC. Its protein product is CTSSHGWDRIIYGYTF.

The chain is built from TRBV4-2 and TRBJ1-5; possibly TRBD1 for D (6 bases). The CDR3 extends over 22 amino acids. V lost 1 base, J lost 4 bases, and 32 bases lay in between. Germline values: CDR1 LGHNA, CDR2 YNFKEQ. CDR3 region: CASSQVIDTGQQPFPLNQPQHF. CDR3 DNA: TGTGCCAGCAGCCAAGTTATAGACACAGGACAGCAACCGTTCCCCTTAAATCAGCCCCAGCATTTT.

The chain couples TRBV20-1 to TRBJ2-1, with D unclear. CDR1 and CDR2 (germline): DFQATT, SNEGSKA (reference sequence). The CDR3 contains 11 residues. V lost 2 bases and J 7 bases, leaving 6 bases between the germline ends. In DNA, the CDR3 is TGCAGTGCTAGAAAAGTAAATGAGCAGTTCTTC. Protein: CSARKVNEQFF.

The rearrangement joins TRBV5-1 to TRBJ1-4; D perhaps matches TRBD1 (5 bases). This CDR3 contains 17 residues. Germline-derived CDR1 and CDR2 are SGHRS and YFSETQ. Trimming stripped 6 bases from V and 6 bases from J, with 24 bases between. In DNA form, the CDR3 reads TGCGCCAGCACCCCGGGCACAGGCGCGGAGAGGGATGAAAAACTGTTTTTT. Protein sequence: CASTPGTGAERDEKLFF.

The J gene is TRBJ1-2, the V gene TRBV14; D ambiguous. The CDR3 is 11 amino acids. Trimming removed 3 bases at V and 6 bases at J, with 5 bases between. From germline, CDR1 is SGHDN and CDR2 FVKESK. This CDR3 is CASSQGNGYTF. The CDR3 DNA reads TGTGCCAGCAGCCAGGGGAATGGCTACACCTTC. Variable domain in full (rest from reference TRBV14 and TRBJ1-2): EAGVTQFPSHSVIEKGQTVTLRCDPISGHDNLYWYRRVMGKEIKFLLHFVKESKQDESGMPNNRFLAERTGGTYSTLKVQPAELEDSGVYFCASSQGNGYTFGSGTRLTVV.

The gene calls are TRBV7-9 and TRBJ2-5; D is perhaps TRBD2 (6 bases). The CDR3 totals 16 residues. Per germline, CDR1 SEHNR and CDR2 FQNEAQ (reference sequence). The V gene lost 0 bases and the J gene lost 3 bases, with 14 bases spanning the gap. The CDR3 sequence is CASSLAQPGVEETQYF. The DNA for the CDR3 is TGTGCCAGCAGCTTAGCGCAACCGGGGGTGGAAGAGACCCAGTACTTC.

V usage is TRBV6-4 and J usage is TRBJ2-2; the match to TRBD1 covers 8 bases. The V gene's germline CDR1 is MRHNA and CDR2 SNTAGT. The trim removed 5 bases at V and 1 base at J, leaving 9 bases unmatched. CDR3 length: 17 residues. This CDR3 reads CASSRNYDRGNTGELFF. The CDR3 region has the DNA TGTGCCAGCAGTAGAAATTACGACAGGGGGAACACCGGGGAGCTGTTTTTT.

The CDR3 DNA reads TGCGCCAGCAGCCATGGGGAGGGGAGTTTAAACTCTGGAAACACCATATATTTT. Its protein is CASSHGEGSLNSGNTIYF. The rearrangement links TRBV4-3 to TRBJ1-3, with D possibly matching TRBD1 (5 bases). Per germline, CDR1 LGHNA and CDR2 YSLEER. The CDR3 loop spans 18 amino acids. The ends were cut back, 3 bases at V and 0 bases at J, with 18 bases in the middle.

The chain uses TRBV7-3 and TRBJ2-1; D not certain. Trimming removed 0 bases at V and 3 bases at J, with 6 bases between. Germline loops: CDR1 SGHTA, CDR2 FQGTGA. The CDR3 totals 14 residues. Written as DNA, the CDR3 is TGTGCCAGCAGCTTAACCAGCTACTACAATGAGCAGTTCTTC. It encodes CASSLTSYYNEQFF.

This chain connects TRBV4-2 to TRBJ1-4; possibly TRBD1 for D (5 bases). V was shortened by 4 bases and J by 5 bases, with 17 bases between the two germline ends. Germline assignment: CDR1 LGHNA and CDR2 YNFKEQ. This CDR3 region has 16 residues. CDR3 DNA: TGTGCCAGCAGCCCGGGGACCGACCCACGAAATGAAAAACTGTTTTTT. This sequence encodes CASSPGTDPRNEKLFF.

The chain is built from TRBV6-1 and TRBJ2-5; D remains ambiguous. V lost 11 bases and J lost 4, with 17 bases in between. In germline, CDR1 is MNHNS, CDR2 SASEGT. This CDR3 has 13 amino acids. The CDR3 bases are TGTGCCTGCCGGCCCTTGGCCCCAGAGACCCAGTACTTC. Amino acid sequence: CACRPLAPETQYF.

This clone has only a few counts. The rearrangement uses TRBV7-2 and TRBJ2-7; D assignment may be TRBD1 or TRBD2 (5 bases each). The germline V gene encodes CDR1 SGHTA and CDR2 FQGNSA. With 5 bases removed from V and 5 bases from J, the gap between germline ends came to 13 bases. CDR3 length: 13 residues. The CDR3 DNA follows: TGTGCCAGCAGCGTCCAGGGAGTAAACGAGCAGTACTTC. Translated, it gives CASSVQGVNEQYF.